This T cell receptor beta chain was retrieved from a study of blood T cell repertoires in COVID-19. Study-wide context: The study drew acute and convalescent COVID-19 samples from the United States, Italy and Spain. The analysed material was cDNA or gDNA that came from T cells, B-cell-depleted T cells, or PBMCs.

The V and J ends lost 5 bases and 3 bases respectively, with 13 bases between them. CDR3 length: 15 residues. CDR1 MDHEN and CDR2 SYDVKM come from the germline V gene. Methods used by the authors: Reference gene primer amplification gave estimated nucleated cell counts. TCRdb's table, derived via immunoSEQ multiplex PCR, lists solely in-frame clones and lacks some. The V and J calls and clone size were taken over from that table, and D and trimming were inferred from the DNA. The table lists about 110,000 clones, roughly 85% of them singletons. The sequence was obtained from a human donor in a cohort sampled during active COVID-19. The sequencing input was peripheral blood. The chain uses TRBV28 and TRBJ2-2; TRBD1 might be the D (6 bases). CDR3 amino acids: CASSPSDRYTGELFF. The CDR3 bases are TGTGCCAGCAGTCCGTCCGACAGGTACACCGGGGAGCTGTTTTTT.